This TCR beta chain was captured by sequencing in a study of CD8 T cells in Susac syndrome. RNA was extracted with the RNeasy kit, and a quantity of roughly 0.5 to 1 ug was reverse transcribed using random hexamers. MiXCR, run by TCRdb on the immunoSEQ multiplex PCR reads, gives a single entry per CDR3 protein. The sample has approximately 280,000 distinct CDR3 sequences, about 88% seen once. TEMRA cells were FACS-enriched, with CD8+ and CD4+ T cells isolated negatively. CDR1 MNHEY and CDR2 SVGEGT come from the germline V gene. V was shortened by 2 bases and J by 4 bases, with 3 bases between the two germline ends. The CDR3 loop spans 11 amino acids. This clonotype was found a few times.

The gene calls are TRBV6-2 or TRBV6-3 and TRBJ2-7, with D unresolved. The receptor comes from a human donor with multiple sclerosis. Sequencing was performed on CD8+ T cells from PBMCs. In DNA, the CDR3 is TGTGCCAGCAGTTACAAATACGAGCAGTACTTC. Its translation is CASSYKYEQYF.